This T cell receptor (beta chain) originates from a study of PD-1 blockade in classical Hodgkin lymphoma. Turning to the study itself: Each patient was given nivolumab 3 mg/kg through a vein every 2 weeks.

The CDR3 has 15 residues. J was trimmed by 4 bases and V by 3 bases; bases with no gene match: 3. CDR1 is LGHNA and CDR2 is YNFKEQ in the germline V gene. The data were produced by immunoSEQ multiplex PCR, yet TCRdb's version contains in-frame clones alone and is incomplete. The top ten clones hold 37% of a sample with over 10,000 clones, 70% to 90% of them seen once. General study findings and limits: In newly diagnosed patients, baseline TCR diversity was reportedly below that of healthy donors. Complete responders matched newly diagnosed patients in baseline diversity. Whatever underlies the repertoire differences (possibly disease activity or prior therapy) remains undefined.

No patient escaped relapse after autologous stem cell transplantation, and brentuximab vedotin exposure varied. Turning to this clone: What it binds is unknown.

The chain recombines TRBV4-2 with TRBJ2-1; 10 bases align to TRBD2. The source was peripheral blood mononuclear cells (PBMCs), collected at baseline. The origin of this receptor is a human donor with classical Hodgkin lymphoma. CDR3 region: CASSQASGGYNEQFF. CDR3 nucleotides: TGTGCCAGCAGCCAGGCTAGCGGGGGTTACAATGAGCAGTTCTTC.